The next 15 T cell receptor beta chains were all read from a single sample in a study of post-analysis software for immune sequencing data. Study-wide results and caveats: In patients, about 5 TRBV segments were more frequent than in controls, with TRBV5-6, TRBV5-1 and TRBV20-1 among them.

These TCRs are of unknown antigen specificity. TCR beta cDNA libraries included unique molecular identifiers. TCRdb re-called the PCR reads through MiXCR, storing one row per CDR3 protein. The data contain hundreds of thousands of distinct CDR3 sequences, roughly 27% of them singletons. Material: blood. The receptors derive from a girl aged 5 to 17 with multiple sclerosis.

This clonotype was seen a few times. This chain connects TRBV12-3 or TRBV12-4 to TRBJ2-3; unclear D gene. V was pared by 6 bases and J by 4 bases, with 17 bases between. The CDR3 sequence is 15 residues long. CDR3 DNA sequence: TGTGCCAGCAGGCCGAGGACCGTCCCGTCAGATACGCAGTATTTT. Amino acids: CASRPRTVPSDTQYF.

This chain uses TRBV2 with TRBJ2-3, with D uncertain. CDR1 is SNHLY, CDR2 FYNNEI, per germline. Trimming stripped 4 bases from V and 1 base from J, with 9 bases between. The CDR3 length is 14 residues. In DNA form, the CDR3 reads TGTGCCAGCAGTGTCCACCGGGGCACAGATACGCAGTATTTT. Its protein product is CASSVHRGTDTQYF.

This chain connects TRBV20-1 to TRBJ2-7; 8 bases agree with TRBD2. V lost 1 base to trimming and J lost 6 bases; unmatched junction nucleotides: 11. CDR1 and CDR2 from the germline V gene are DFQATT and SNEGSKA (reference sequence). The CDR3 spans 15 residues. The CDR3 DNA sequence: TGCAGTGCTAGAGTCGGGCGAGCGGGAGTAACCGAGCAGTACTTC. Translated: CSARVGRAGVTEQYF.

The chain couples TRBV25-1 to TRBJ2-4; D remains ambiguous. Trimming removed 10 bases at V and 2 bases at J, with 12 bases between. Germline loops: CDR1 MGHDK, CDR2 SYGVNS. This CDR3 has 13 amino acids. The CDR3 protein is CATRETTKNIQYF. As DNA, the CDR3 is TGTGCCACCAGAGAGACAACCAAAAACATTCAGTACTTC.

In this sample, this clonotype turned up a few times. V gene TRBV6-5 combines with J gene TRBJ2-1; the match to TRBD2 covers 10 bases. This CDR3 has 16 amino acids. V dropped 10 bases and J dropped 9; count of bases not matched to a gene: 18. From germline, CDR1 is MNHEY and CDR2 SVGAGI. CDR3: CATARPSSGRGGEQFF. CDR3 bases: TGTGCCACCGCCCGACCCTCTAGCGGGAGAGGGGGTGAGCAGTTCTTC.

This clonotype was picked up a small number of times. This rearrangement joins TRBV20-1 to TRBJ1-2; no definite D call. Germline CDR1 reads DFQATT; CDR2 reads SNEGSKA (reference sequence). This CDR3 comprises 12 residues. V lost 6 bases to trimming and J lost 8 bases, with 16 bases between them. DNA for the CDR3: TGCAGTGCCAAGGAGGGAACGGGGGGCTACACCTTC. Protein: CSAKEGTGGYTF.

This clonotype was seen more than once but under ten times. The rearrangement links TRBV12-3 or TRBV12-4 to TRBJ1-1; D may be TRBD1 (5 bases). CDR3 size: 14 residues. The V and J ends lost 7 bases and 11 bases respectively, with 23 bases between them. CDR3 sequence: CASIRTRGMGRAFF. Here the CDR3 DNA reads TGTGCCAGCATCCGGACACGCGGTATGGGTCGGGCTTTCTTT.

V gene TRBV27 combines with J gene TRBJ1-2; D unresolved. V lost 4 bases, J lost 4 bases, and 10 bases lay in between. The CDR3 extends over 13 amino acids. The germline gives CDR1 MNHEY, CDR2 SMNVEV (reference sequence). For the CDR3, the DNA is TGTGCCAGCAGTTCCGACGGTTTCTATGGCTACACCTTC. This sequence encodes CASSSDGFYGYTF.

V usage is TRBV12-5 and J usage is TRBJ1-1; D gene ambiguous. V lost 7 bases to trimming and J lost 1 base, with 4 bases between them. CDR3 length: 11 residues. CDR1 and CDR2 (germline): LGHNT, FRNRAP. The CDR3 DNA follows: TGTGCTAGTGCCTGGAACACTGAAGCTTTCTTT. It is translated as CASAWNTEAFF.

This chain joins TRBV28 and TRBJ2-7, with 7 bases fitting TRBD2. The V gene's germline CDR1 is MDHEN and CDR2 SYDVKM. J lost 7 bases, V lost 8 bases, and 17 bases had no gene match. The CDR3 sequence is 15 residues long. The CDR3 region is CASPYRAGLSVEQYF. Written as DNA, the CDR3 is TGTGCCAGCCCATACCGAGCGGGACTCTCGGTAGAGCAGTACTTC.

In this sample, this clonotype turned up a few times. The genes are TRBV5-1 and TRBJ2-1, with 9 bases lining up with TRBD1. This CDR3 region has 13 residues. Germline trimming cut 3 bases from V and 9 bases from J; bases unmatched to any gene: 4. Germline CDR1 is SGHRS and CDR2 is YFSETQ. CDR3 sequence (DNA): TGCGCCAGCAGCTCGGGACAGGGCGGTGAGCAGTTCTTC. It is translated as CASSSGQGGEQFF.

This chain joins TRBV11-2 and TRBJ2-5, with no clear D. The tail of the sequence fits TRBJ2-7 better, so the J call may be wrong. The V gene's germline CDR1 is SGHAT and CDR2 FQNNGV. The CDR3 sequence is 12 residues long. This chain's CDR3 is CASSLFPYEQYF. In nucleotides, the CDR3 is TGTGCCAGCAGCTTATTCCCTTACGAGCAGTACTTC.

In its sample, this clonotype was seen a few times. The CDR3 sequence is CASSFRQAGSGYTF. The CDR3 DNA reads as TGCGCCAGCAGCTTCCGACAGGCGGGAAGTGGCTACACCTTC. The chain links TRBV5-1 to TRBJ1-2; the D gene is possibly TRBD1 (6 bases). This CDR3 is 14 amino acids long. Trimming took 2 bases from V and 7 from J, leaving 15 bases between them. Germline V gives CDR1 SGHRS, CDR2 YFSETQ.

The CDR3 region has the DNA TGCGCCAGCAGCTTGGGCGCGATTGCTCGGGAGCAGTACTTC. As protein: CASSLGAIAREQYF. V gene TRBV5-1 combines with J gene TRBJ2-7, with unresolved D. There are 14 residues in the CDR3. CDR1 and CDR2 (germline): SGHRS, YFSETQ. V lost 0 bases and J lost 7, with 14 bases in between.

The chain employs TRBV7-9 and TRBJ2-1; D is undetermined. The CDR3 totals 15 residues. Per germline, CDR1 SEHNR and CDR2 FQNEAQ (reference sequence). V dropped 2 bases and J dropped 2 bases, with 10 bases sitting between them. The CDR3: CASSLQQNPYNEQFF. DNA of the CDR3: TGTGCCAGCAGCTTACAACAGAATCCCTACAATGAGCAGTTCTTC.